Shown below are 4 T cell receptor beta chains from a single sample sequenced in a study of post-analysis software for immune sequencing data. Study observations and caveats: Patients showed TRBV5-6, TRBV5-1 and TRBV20-1 among several TRBV segments more frequent than in controls.

Prepared libraries of TCR beta cDNA carried unique molecular identifiers. Each CDR3 protein is one row after TCRdb ran MiXCR on the PCR reads. The repertoire holds approximately 730,000 distinct CDR3 sequences, with 35% to 55% as singletons. Antigens for these TCRs are unknown. Material: blood. Source of these receptors: a girl aged 10 to 17 with multiple sclerosis.

J is TRBJ1-5 and V is TRBV12-3 or TRBV12-4; possible D gene TRBD1, 6 bases. With 6 bases removed from V and 7 bases from J, the gap between germline ends came to 13 bases. This CDR3 comprises 13 residues. CDR3 DNA sequence: TGTGCCAGCAGCCCCGTTAGGGGGCAGCCCCAGCATTTT. Protein: CASSPVRGQPQHF.

This clonotype has only a few counts. This chain links TRBV7-8 with TRBJ2-1, with D possibly TRBD2 on 6 matching bases. In germline, CDR1 is SGHVS, CDR2 FQNEAQ. Trimming removed 2 bases at V and 4 bases at J, with 12 bases between. The CDR3 runs to 15 residues. The CDR3 sequence is CASSLTGSAYNEQFF. CDR3 in DNA: TGTGCCAGCAGCTTAACCGGGAGTGCTTACAATGAGCAGTTCTTC.

The V gene is TRBV30, the J gene TRBJ1-2, with D tentatively TRBD1 (6 bases). The CDR3 is made up of 13 amino acids. Trimming shortened V by 5 bases and J by 4 bases, and 14 bases separated the two germline ends. The germline gives CDR1 GTSNPN, CDR2 SVGIG (reference sequence). The CDR3 sequence is CAWAGDTGYGYTF. The CDR3 nucleotides read TGTGCCTGGGCAGGGGACACGGGCTATGGCTACACCTTC.

The V call is TRBV20-1, the J call TRBJ2-1; D unclear. Per the germline V gene, CDR1 is DFQATT and CDR2 is SNEGSKA (reference sequence). CDR3 length equals 8 residues. The ends were cut back, 8 bases at V and 12 bases at J, with 8 bases in the middle. The CDR3 protein is CSRVVQFF. CDR3 sequence (DNA): TGCAGTCGCGTGGTGCAGTTCTTC.